The clone carrying this T cell receptor (beta chain) was picked up many times. Its antigen is unidentified. MiXCR, applied by TCRdb to the 5' RACE reads, yields one record per CDR3 protein. The sample holds 35,000 to 45,000 distinct CDR3 sequences, about 5.2% seen once. Trimming stripped 6 bases from V and 3 bases from J, with 14 bases between. The length of the CDR3 is 14 residues. This sample's time point: sample taken at primary tumor resection. The data derive from a study of spatial heterogeneity in lung cancer. Study at large: Beta-chain sequences were consistently detected more often than alpha-chain sequences. The average count in raw reads for each unique TCR and UMI combination exceeded nine appearances.

General observations from the study: Among blood samples, ubiquitous expanded tumor TCRs appeared more at resection than at follow-up.

The sequence came from a female donor with early-stage non-small cell lung cancer. The gene calls are TRBV12-3 or TRBV12-4 and TRBJ1-2, with D possibly being TRBD1 (5 bases). This material consisted of PBMCs, taken at surgery. The CDR3 here is CASRPGRRHYGYTF. CDR3 sequence (DNA): TGTGCCAGCAGGCCGGGACGCCGGCACTATGGCTACACCTTC.